These T cell receptor beta chains were read from a single sample in a study of shared clonotypes between healthy human individuals. The data were produced by immunoSEQ multiplex PCR, yet TCRdb's version contains in-frame clones alone and is incomplete. The sample carries 2 million to 2.5 million clones, more than 85% recorded once. Sequencing used naive CD4+ T cells from PBMCs. The receptors stem from a man between 18 and 35 years old in good health. Some clones in this sample may be carry-over from other donors' samples. CDR3s include the opening cysteine and the closing phenylalanine or tryptophan. The D gene is left open where the match is weak. Size tells how often a clone was seen (once, few, many) or the class of an expanded clone, and some rows leave it out.

d_call	clone_size	v_call	j_call	cdr3_nt	cdr3_aa
.	once	TRBV7-2	TRBJ2-2	TGTGCCAGCAGCTTAGAGTCCACCGGCACCGGGGAGCTGTTTTTT	CASSLESTGTGELFF
TRBD2	once	TRBV7-3	TRBJ2-1	TGTGCCAGCAGCTTATGGGGCCGGGGGCTAGCGGGAGAGGGAAGCTCCTACAATGAGCAGTTCTTC	CASSLWGRGLAGEGSSYNEQFF
.	.	TRBV19	TRBJ2-7	TGTGCCAGTAGTATTTCCGGGTCCCGTTCCCCCGAGCAGTACTTC	CASSISGSRSPEQYF
TRBD2	once	TRBV18	TRBJ2-5	TGTGCCAGCACTGGGACTAGCTACCAAGAGACCCAGTACTTC	CASTGTSYQETQYF
.	few	TRBV9	TRBJ1-1	TGTGCCAGCAGCGTAGACGGGCCGGTTTCTCAAGCTTTCTTT	CASSVDGPVSQAFF
.	.	TRBV18	TRBJ2-7	TGTGCCAGCTCACCCAGACAGGGGAGGGCTTCCTACGAGCAGTACTTC	CASSPRQGRASYEQYF
TRBD2	.	TRBV28	TRBJ2-5	TGTGCCAGCAGTACCGGGACTAGCGGGAGGGCCGGGGAGACCCAGTACTTC	CASSTGTSGRAGETQYF
TRBD2	.	TRBV27	TRBJ2-7	TGTGCCAGCAGTCCGCAACTAGCGGGAGGTGCCGAGCAGTACTTC	CASSPQLAGGAEQYF
TRBD1	.	TRBV28	TRBJ2-7	TGTGCCAGCAGTTTAGAGACAGGGGCCTACGAGCAGTACTTC	CASSLETGAYEQYF
TRBD2	.	TRBV25-1	TRBJ2-5	TGTGCCAGCAGTGAGTCCCCCGGGACTAGCGGAACTTTCGAGACCCAGTACTTC	CASSESPGTSGTFETQYF
.	.	TRBV6-4	TRBJ1-1	TGTGCCAGCAGGACAGAGAACACGGTTGGGACTGAAGCTTTCTTT	CASRTENTVGTEAFF
TRBD1	.	TRBV7-2	TRBJ1-5	TGTGCCAGCAGCGAAACGACAGGGAGTAGCAATCAGCCCCAGCATTTT	CASSETTGSSNQPQHF
TRBD2	.	TRBV28	TRBJ2-7	TGTGCCAGCCTTACTAGCGGGAGAAGGGACGAGCAGTACTTC	CASLTSGRRDEQYF
TRBD1	.	TRBV28	TRBJ2-2	TGTGCCAGCAGTTTATCAGACAGGGGCACCGGGGAGCTGTTTTTT	CASSLSDRGTGELFF
.	.	TRBV28	TRBJ2-7	TGTGCCAGCAGTTCGGTCTTAACACTACTCGAGCAGTACTTC	CASSSVLTLLEQYF
.	.	TRBV2	TRBJ1-2	TGTGCCAGCAGTGAGTTTGCTCGCGGCAGGAACCCCTCGAGGTATGGCTACACCTTC	CASSEFARGRNPSRYGYTF
.	.	TRBV27	TRBJ2-5	TGTGCCAGCAGTTTATGGGGGCCCCGGATAGGGCTATCCCAAGAGACCCAGTACTTC	CASSLWGPRIGLSQETQYF
TRBD2	.	TRBV9	TRBJ2-1	TGTGCCAGCAGCGCAAGACTAGCGGGGTACAATGAGCAGTTCTTC	CASSARLAGYNEQFF
.	.	TRBV18	TRBJ1-2	TGTGCCAGCTCACCACTTCCCCCTCGAGGGCAGGCAAGTAGTAGCTACACCTTC	CASSPLPPRGQASSSYTF
TRBD1	.	TRBV7-2	TRBJ2-3	TGTGCCAGCAGCTTAGACAGGGGAGCAGATACGCAGTATTTT	CASSLDRGADTQYF
.	.	TRBV5-1	TRBJ2-3	TGCGCCAGCTTGGGGCCTCCCCCTGGAGATACGCAGTATTTT	CASLGPPPGDTQYF
.	.	TRBV7-2	TRBJ2-2	TGTGCCAGCAGCATCGGACAGAGACAGAACACCGGGGAGCTGTTTTTT	CASSIGQRQNTGELFF
TRBD1	.	TRBV10-3	TRBJ1-2	TGTGCCACGACTCCGGGACAGTCCTCCGGGGGCTACACCTTC	CATTPGQSSGGYTF
.	.	TRBV18	TRBJ1-4	TGTGCCAGCTCACCACGGACAGTTTTCAATGAAAAACTGTTTTTT	CASSPRTVFNEKLFF
.	.	TRBV9	TRBJ2-3	TGTGCCAGCAGCGTAGTCGGACGCGGCGCGGGTGCAGATACGCAGTATTTT	CASSVVGRGAGADTQYF
.	.	TRBV28	TRBJ2-1	TGTGCCAGCAAAACTAGGGGACTCCGAACTTCCTACAATGAGCAGTTCTTC	CASKTRGLRTSYNEQFF
.	few	TRBV30	TRBJ1-5	TGTGCCTGGAGTCCAGGGACAAATAGCAATCAGCCCCAGCATTTT	CAWSPGTNSNQPQHF
TRBD1	.	TRBV18	TRBJ1-5	TGTGCCAGCTCAGGGACAGGGGATCAGCCCCAGCATTTT	CASSGTGDQPQHF
TRBD1	.	TRBV28	TRBJ2-7	TGTGCCAGCAGATCTTCCACAGGGGGCGGGGGCATGGAGCAGTACTTC	CASRSSTGGGGMEQYF
.	.	TRBV14	TRBJ2-7	TGTGCCAGCAGGCGATCCGGGACACCCTACGAGCAGTACTTC	CASRRSGTPYEQYF
TRBD2	.	TRBV19	TRBJ2-4	TGTGCCAGTAGTATAGATTGGGGAGGGCTAGCCAAAAACATTCAGTACTTC	CASSIDWGGLAKNIQYF
TRBD2	.	TRBV27	TRBJ2-2	TGTGCCAGCAGTCCTATCTTAGCGGGAGGGCCCGGGGAGCTGTTTTTT	CASSPILAGGPGELFF
.	.	TRBV29-1	TRBJ1-3	TGCAGCGTTGAAACACAGGGAGGAAACACCATATATTTT	CSVETQGGNTIYF
.	.	TRBV6-4	TRBJ2-2	TGTGCCAGCAGTGCCGAAGCAACCGGGGAGCTGTTTTTT	CASSAEATGELFF
TRBD1	.	TRBV28	TRBJ2-5	TGTGCCAGCAGTATCAGACAGGGGGCCCTCAGGGAGACCCAGTACTTC	CASSIRQGALRETQYF
TRBD1	.	TRBV27	TRBJ1-4	TGTGCCAGCAGGCCGGACAGGATTCGGAATGAAAAACTGTTTTTT	CASRPDRIRNEKLFF
.	.	TRBV11-2	TRBJ2-1	TGTGCCAGCAGCTTAGTAGGTTGGGGAAATGAGCAGTTCTTC	CASSLVGWGNEQFF
TRBD1	.	TRBV7-9	TRBJ2-2	TGTGCCAGCAGCCCAGACAGGGCGGACGGGGAGCTGTTTTTT	CASSPDRADGELFF
.	.	TRBV12-5	TRBJ2-7	TGTGCTAGTGGTTTTGGAGTTGGTGAGCAGTACTTC	CASGFGVGEQYF
.	few	TRBV19	TRBJ1-3	TGTGCCAGTAGCGGGGGCAGGGGAAACACCATATATTTT	CASSGGRGNTIYF
.	once	TRBV7-9	TRBJ1-3	TGTGCCAGCAGCTTAGGGAGGGAAAGGTTGGCTGGAAACACCATATATTTT	CASSLGRERLAGNTIYF
.	.	TRBV5-1	TRBJ1-4	TGCGCCAGCAGCTTGGACAGCCAGAATGAAAAACTGTTTTTT	CASSLDSQNEKLFF
.	.	TRBV28	TRBJ2-7	TGTGCCAGCAGTTCCGGGGGACCCCCTTCCTACGAGCAGTACTTC	CASSSGGPPSYEQYF
.	few	TRBV27	TRBJ1-5	TGTGCCAGCAGGAGTGTGGGGGCCCCCGGGTCCCAGCATTTT	CASRSVGAPGSQHF
.	.	TRBV5-6	TRBJ1-1	TGTGCCAGCAGGCTTTATGACCCTATGAACACTGAAGCTTTCTTT	CASRLYDPMNTEAFF
TRBD2	.	TRBV28	TRBJ2-2	TGTGCCAGCAGTGGGCCGGACGGAGCGGGAGCGTACACCGGGGAGCTGTTTTTT	CASSGPDGAGAYTGELFF
.	.	TRBV6-4	TRBJ1-5	TGTGCCAGCAGTGAGGACAGAGATCAGCCCCAGCATTTT	CASSEDRDQPQHF
.	.	TRBV28	TRBJ1-4	TGTGCCAGCAACTCTGTCGGGGCAGGGGAGGAGGAAAAACTGTTTTTT	CASNSVGAGEEEKLFF